These T cell receptor beta chains were read from a single sample in a study of T cell repertoires in ileal Crohn's disease. TCRdb keeps only in-frame clones here, not all; method: immunoSEQ multiplex PCR. The sample contains over 10,000 clones, 65% to 80% of which appear only once. What was sequenced was ileal tissue. Receptor source: an adult with Crohn's disease. CDR3s leave out the opening cysteine and the closing phenylalanine or tryptophan. A D gene is named only where the DNA matches it firmly. A clone size is listed for some rows: how often the clone was seen (once, few, many), or a class if it is expanded.

>NA|NA|TRBV5-1|TRBJ2-3
ASSKSSTDTQY
>NA|NA|TRBV2|TRBJ1-5
ASSRQTVSNQPQH
>NA|NA|TRBV7-3|TRBJ1-6
ASSLFGNSNSPLH
>NA|NA|TRBV5-1|TRBJ2-1
ASSLAASGTHNEQF
>NA|NA|TRBV2|TRBJ2-2
ASSLQGELF
>TRBD1|NA|TRBV7-8|TRBJ1-6
ASSPRQGSGNSPLH
>NA|large|TRBV29-1|TRBJ2-1
SVVEGAHVTF
>TRBD1|NA|TRBV27|TRBJ1-2
ASSGTRDRGDYGYT
>NA|NA|TRBV11-2|TRBJ2-7
ASSLTTGSEQY
>NA|NA|TRBV6-5|TRBJ1-5
ASSRRGGNQPQH
>TRBD1|medium-sized|TRBV28|TRBJ1-1
ASSLTGGLNTEAF
>TRBD1|few|TRBV7-2|TRBJ2-7
ASSLPTGQGRSYEQY
>NA|NA|TRBV29-1|TRBJ1-1
SSRSAGNTEAF
>NA|medium-sized|TRBV5-4|TRBJ1-2
ASSRGQLTEYGYT
>TRBD1|large|TRBV6-6|TRBJ1-6
ASSLTGERALH
>NA|NA|TRBV7-9|TRBJ2-7
ASSLRYEQY
>NA|NA|TRBV7-9|TRBJ1-6
ASSFDSPLH
>TRBD1|NA|TRBV11-2|TRBJ1-2
ASSLGQESGYT
>NA|NA|TRBV7-6|TRBJ2-1
ASSSYRGRDNEQF
>NA|NA|TRBV6-5|TRBJ2-3
ASRTTRSTDTQY
>TRBD1|NA|TRBV7-3|TRBJ1-2
ASSLGTGESGGYT
>TRBD1|once|TRBV6-1|TRBJ1-1
ASSEARGLNTEAF
>NA|NA|TRBV11-3|TRBJ2-7
ASSRGLSYEQY
>NA|NA|TRBV4-1|TRBJ2-7
ASSQGWDASSYEQY
>TRBD1|NA|TRBV28|TRBJ1-2
ASIKYHRGRGSGYT